What follows are 17 T cell receptor beta chains derived from one specimen sequenced in a study of response to subunit inactivated influenza vaccine. Using its own MiXCR run on the RT-PCR reads, TCRdb lists one record per CDR3 protein. The sample lists a few hundred thousand distinct CDR3 sequences; around 13% were seen once. This specimen was PBMCs from blood, taken 11 to 12 days after vaccination. Every receptor here comes from a man in his forties or fifties who received an inactivated influenza vaccine.

This clonotype was counted a few times. The CDR3 sequence: CASSLAFRVTGGYEQYF. The CDR3 DNA is TGTGCCAGCAGCTTGGCCTTCCGTGTGACAGGGGGTTACGAGCAGTACTTC. The rearrangement links TRBV5-6 to TRBJ2-7; TRBD1 agrees at 9 bases. Germline V gene sequence: CDR1 SGHDT, CDR2 YYEEEE. Germline trimming cut 0 bases from V and 4 bases from J; bases unmatched to any gene: 11. The CDR3 is 17 amino acids.

This clonotype occurred a few times. The rearrangement links TRBV29-1 to TRBJ2-5; D ambiguous. The CDR3 is 13 amino acids. CDR1 SQVTM and CDR2 ANQGSEA come from the germline V gene. The V and J ends lost 2 bases and 9 bases respectively, with 16 bases between them. The chain's CDR3 is CSVESPRLTAQYF. In DNA, the CDR3 is TGCAGCGTTGAATCCCCCCGACTGACGGCCCAGTACTTC.

This clonotype was counted a single time. CDR3 nucleotides: TGTGCCAGCAGTTACCCGGGGGGGGAGCAGTTCTTC. Residues: CASSYPGGEQFF. The chain joins TRBV6-6 to TRBJ2-1; 8 bases map to TRBD2. Germline trimming cut 2 bases from V and 10 bases from J; bases unmatched to any gene: 1. Germline CDR1 reads MNHNY; CDR2 reads SVGAGI (reference sequence). The CDR3 sequence is 12 residues long.

Only a few counts were recorded for this clonotype. The V and J genes are TRBV5-5 and TRBJ1-2; the D is unclear. The CDR3 length is 14 residues. Trimming shortened V by 0 bases and J by 6 bases, and 12 bases separated the two germline ends. From germline, CDR1 is SGHKS and CDR2 YYEKEE (reference sequence). The CDR3 sequence is CASSLDMAADGYTF. CDR3 sequence (DNA): TGTGCCAGCAGCTTGGATATGGCAGCGGATGGCTACACCTTC.

The sample holds a few counts of this clonotype. V and J are TRBV2 and TRBJ2-3; the D gene could be TRBD1 or TRBD2 (5 bases each). The CDR3 runs to 16 residues. In germline, CDR1 is SNHLY, CDR2 FYNNEI. V lost 0 bases and J 0 bases, leaving 10 bases between the germline ends. In nucleotides, the CDR3 is TGTGCCAGCAGTGAAGCTCTGGGGGTTAGCACAGATACGCAGTATTTT. This gives the protein CASSEALGVSTDTQYF.

The chain joins TRBV3-1 to TRBJ2-7; D is uncertain. Trimming stripped 5 bases from V and 2 bases from J, with 16 bases between. The germline V gene encodes CDR1 LGHDT and CDR2 YNNKEL (reference sequence). CDR3 length equals 15 residues. As DNA, the CDR3 is TGTGCCAGCAGCACCCGGCACACGGCTGCCTACGAGCAGTACTTC. Protein product: CASSTRHTAAYEQYF.

This clonotype was seen a handful of times. The chain couples TRBV28 to TRBJ2-7; the D is unclear. The CDR3 spans 13 residues. In germline, CDR1 is MDHEN, CDR2 SYDVKM. V dropped 0 bases and J dropped 5 bases, with 8 bases sitting between them. The CDR3 bases are TGTGCCAGCAGTTTATGGTCCTCGGACGAGCAGTACTTC. Its protein product is CASSLWSSDEQYF.

The chain is built from TRBV20-1 and TRBJ2-7, with 8 bases fitting TRBD1. Per the germline V gene, CDR1 is DFQATT and CDR2 is SNEGSKA (reference sequence). The V segment lost 3 bases and the J segment 1 base; nucleotides outside the gene matches: 2. The CDR3 runs 13 residues. CDR3 loop: CSASRQGSYEQYF. For the CDR3, the DNA is TGCAGTGCTAGCAGACAGGGGTCCTACGAGCAGTACTTC.

The chain recombines TRBV7-2 with TRBJ1-2, with TRBD1 as a possible D gene (5 bases). The V end lost 2 bases, the J end lost 8 bases, and 12 bases lay between the germline ends. This CDR3 contains 13 residues. The germline CDR1 and CDR2 sequences are SGHTA and FQGNSA. DNA for the CDR3: TGTGCCAGCAGCTTACCCCGACAGAGGGGCTACACCTTC. Translating gives CASSLPRQRGYTF.

This clonotype was seen more than once but under ten times. The chain links TRBV9 to TRBJ1-6, with TRBD1 as a possible D gene (6 bases). The germline gives CDR1 SGDLS, CDR2 YYNGEE. The CDR3 consists of 16 residues. The V end lost 0 bases, the J end lost 7 bases, and 14 bases lay between the germline ends. The DNA of the CDR3 is TGTGCCAGCAGCGTAGCTTCCGGTACAGGGAATTCACCCCTCCACTTT. Its translation is CASSVASGTGNSPLHF.

This chain connects TRBV25-1 to TRBJ2-7; 9 bases are shared with TRBD2. The CDR3 contains 14 residues. Germline V gives CDR1 MGHDK, CDR2 SYGVNS. With 5 bases clipped from V and 2 bases from J, the junction kept 4 bases outside the gene matches. The CDR3 DNA reads TGTGCCAGCAGTAAGGCGGGAGGGCCCTACGAGCAGTACTTC. Its translation is CASSKAGGPYEQYF.

This clonotype showed up many times. The V call is TRBV6-5, the J call TRBJ1-1; D call uncertain. The CDR3 length is 16 residues. V lost 0 bases and J 9 bases, leaving 20 bases between the germline ends. Germline V gene data show CDR1 as MNHEY and CDR2 as SVGAGI. CDR3 DNA: TGTGCCAGCAGTTACTCATATTCGGAAACGGGTTTAAAAGCTTTCTTT. Translated: CASSYSYSETGLKAFF.

This clonotype was recorded many times. The chain recombines TRBV4-3 with TRBJ2-3; D may be TRBD2 (6 bases). The V and J ends lost 0 bases and 2 bases respectively, with 9 bases between them. This CDR3 has 15 amino acids. Germline CDR1 and CDR2: LGHNA and YSLEER. The CDR3 region is CASSQEGRLTDTQYF. CDR3 sequence (DNA): TGCGCCAGCAGCCAAGAAGGGAGGCTCACAGATACGCAGTATTTT.

This clonotype has only a few counts. This rearrangement joins TRBV4-1 to TRBJ2-5, with D hard to call. CDR3 length: 14 amino acids. The V and J ends lost 4 bases and 5 bases respectively, with 14 bases between them. Germline V gene lookup returns CDR1 MGHRA and CDR2 YSYEKL. The DNA of the CDR3 is TGCGCCAGCAGCCGCTCAAAGGACGGTGAGACCCAGTACTTC. It is translated as CASSRSKDGETQYF.

As DNA, the CDR3 is TGTGCCAGCAGGCCGACAGGCTTCGCGGGCGAGCAGTACTTC. Its protein product is CASRPTGFAGEQYF. The chain has TRBV28 and TRBJ2-7, with D maybe TRBD1 (6 bases). Trimming left V 6 bases short and J 6 bases short, with 18 bases between. The CDR3 is 14 residues long. The germline V gene encodes CDR1 MDHEN and CDR2 SYDVKM.

This clonotype was found a few times. The gene calls are TRBV10-3 and TRBJ2-7; D not certain. Germline loops: CDR1 ENHRY, CDR2 SYGVKD. CDR3 length: 16 amino acids. Trimming removed 3 bases from V and 0 bases from J, with 15 bases in between. The CDR3: CAISDSRAQSSYEQYF. The DNA of the CDR3 is TGTGCCATCAGTGATTCTCGGGCCCAGAGCTCCTACGAGCAGTACTTC.

This clonotype was seen many times. The genes are TRBV12-3 or TRBV12-4 and TRBJ1-6, with 7 bases fitting TRBD1. CDR3 length equals 14 residues. J lost 9 bases, V lost 5 bases, and 7 bases had no gene match. CDR3 loop: CASSRQGGTSPLHF. The CDR3 nucleotides read TGTGCCAGCAGTCGACAGGGAGGAACTTCACCCCTCCACTTT.